This TCR beta chain came from a study of T cell responses to AZD1222 COVID-19 vaccine. This table comes from immunoSEQ multiplex PCR, and its TCRdb copy is limited to in-frame clones, with some not included. This repertoire shows roughly 180,000 clones, approximately 92% found once; its top ten account for 6% to 8%. CDR3 length: 15 amino acids. V shed 4 bases, J shed 0 bases, and the junction held 5 bases outside the gene matches. CDR1 and CDR2 from the germline V gene are SGHAT and FQDESV (reference sequence). This clone showed up just once. The specimen was peripheral blood, collected on day 0 of AZD1222 vaccination. V gene TRBV11-1 combines with J gene TRBJ1-1; 7 positions agree with TRBD1. This sequence was found in an adult in good health. The CDR3, as DNA: TGTGCCAGCAGCTCCCCCGGGACAGTGAACACTGAAGCTTTCTTT. It translates to CASSSPGTVNTEAFF.